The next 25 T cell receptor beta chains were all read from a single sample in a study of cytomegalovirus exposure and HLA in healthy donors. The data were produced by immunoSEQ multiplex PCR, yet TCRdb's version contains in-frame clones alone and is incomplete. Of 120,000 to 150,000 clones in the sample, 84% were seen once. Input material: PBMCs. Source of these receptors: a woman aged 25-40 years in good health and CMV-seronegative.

CDR3 protein: CASSQGGTGGQYF. The DNA for the CDR3 is TGCGCCAGCAGCCAAGGGGGGACAGGGGGTCAGTACTTC. The rearrangement uses TRBV4-1 and TRBJ2-7; TRBD1 agrees at 11 bases. Germline CDR1 is MGHRA and CDR2 is YSYEKL. The V and J ends lost 1 base and 10 bases, in that order; junction bases with no gene match: 3. This CDR3 has 13 amino acids.

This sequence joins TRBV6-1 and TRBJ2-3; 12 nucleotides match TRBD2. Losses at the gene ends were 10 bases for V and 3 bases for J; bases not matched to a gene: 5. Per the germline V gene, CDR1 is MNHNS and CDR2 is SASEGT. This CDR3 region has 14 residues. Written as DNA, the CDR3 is TGTGCCAACTCCCTAGCGGGGGGGACAGATACGCAGTATTTT. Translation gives CANSLAGGTDTQYF.

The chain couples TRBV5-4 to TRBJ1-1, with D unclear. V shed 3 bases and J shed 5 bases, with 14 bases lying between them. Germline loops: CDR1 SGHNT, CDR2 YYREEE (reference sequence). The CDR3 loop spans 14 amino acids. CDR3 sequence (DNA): TGTGCCAGCAGCTGGAGGTCCCCCGGGACTGAAGCTTTCTTT. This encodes CASSWRSPGTEAFF. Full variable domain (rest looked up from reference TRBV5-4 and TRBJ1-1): ETGVTQSPTHLIKTRGQQVTLRCSSQSGHNTVSWYQQALGQGPQFIFQYYREEENGRGNFPPRFSGLQFPNYSSELNVNALELDDSALYLCASSWRSPGTEAFFGQGTRLTVV.

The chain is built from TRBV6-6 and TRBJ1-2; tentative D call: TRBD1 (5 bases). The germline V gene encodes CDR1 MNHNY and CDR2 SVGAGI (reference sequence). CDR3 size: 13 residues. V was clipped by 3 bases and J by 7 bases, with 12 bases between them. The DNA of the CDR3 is TGTGCCAGCAGTTATTATCAGGGTAGTGGCTACACCTTC. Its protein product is CASSYYQGSGYTF.

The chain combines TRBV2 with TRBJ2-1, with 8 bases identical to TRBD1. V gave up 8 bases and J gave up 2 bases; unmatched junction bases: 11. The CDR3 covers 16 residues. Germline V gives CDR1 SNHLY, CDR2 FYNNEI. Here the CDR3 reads CASLYLTRGPYNEQFF. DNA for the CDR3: TGTGCCAGCCTATACCTCACCAGGGGGCCCTACAATGAGCAGTTCTTC.

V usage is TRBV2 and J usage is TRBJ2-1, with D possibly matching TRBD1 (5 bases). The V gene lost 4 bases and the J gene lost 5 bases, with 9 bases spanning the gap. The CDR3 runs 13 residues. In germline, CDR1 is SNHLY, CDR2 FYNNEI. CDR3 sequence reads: CASSADSNNEQFF. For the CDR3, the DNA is TGTGCCAGCAGTGCTGACAGCAACAATGAGCAGTTCTTC.

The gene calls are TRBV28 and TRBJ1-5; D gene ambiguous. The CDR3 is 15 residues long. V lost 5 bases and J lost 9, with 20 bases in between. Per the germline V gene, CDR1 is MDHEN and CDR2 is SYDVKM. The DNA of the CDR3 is TGTGCCAGCAGTCTGGGAGGCTTCAGACAACGGCCCCAGCATTTT. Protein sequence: CASSLGGFRQRPQHF. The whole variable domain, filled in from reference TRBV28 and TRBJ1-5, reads DVKVTQSSRYLVKRTGEKVFLECVQDMDHENMFWYRQDPGLGLRLIYFSYDVKMKEKGDIPEGYSVSREKKERFSLILESASTNQTSMYLCASSLGGFRQRPQHFGDGTRLSIL.

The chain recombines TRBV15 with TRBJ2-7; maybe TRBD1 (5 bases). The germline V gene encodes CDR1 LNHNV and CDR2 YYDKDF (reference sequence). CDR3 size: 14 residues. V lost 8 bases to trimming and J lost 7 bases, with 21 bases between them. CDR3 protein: CATGRAGFAREQYF. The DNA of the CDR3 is TGTGCCACCGGACGAGCAGGGTTCGCTCGGGAGCAGTACTTC.

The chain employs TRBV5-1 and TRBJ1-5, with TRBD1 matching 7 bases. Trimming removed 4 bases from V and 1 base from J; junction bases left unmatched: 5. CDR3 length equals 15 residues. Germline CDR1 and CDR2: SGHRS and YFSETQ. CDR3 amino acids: CASSVEGQSNQPQHF. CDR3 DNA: TGCGCCAGCAGCGTCGAGGGACAGAGCAATCAGCCCCAGCATTTT.

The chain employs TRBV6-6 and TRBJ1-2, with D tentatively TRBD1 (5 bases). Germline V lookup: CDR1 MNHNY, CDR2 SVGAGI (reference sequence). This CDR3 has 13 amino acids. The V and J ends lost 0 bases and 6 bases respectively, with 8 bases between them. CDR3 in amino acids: CASSYSRGDGYTF. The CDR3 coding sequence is TGTGCCAGCAGTTACTCAAGGGGCGATGGCTACACCTTC.

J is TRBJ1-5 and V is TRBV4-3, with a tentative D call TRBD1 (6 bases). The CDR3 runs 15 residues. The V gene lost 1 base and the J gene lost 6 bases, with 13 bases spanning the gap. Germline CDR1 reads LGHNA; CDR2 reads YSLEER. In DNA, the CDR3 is TGCGCCAGCAGCCAAGGCAGGGGATGGGGTCAGCCCCAGCATTTT. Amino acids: CASSQGRGWGQPQHF.

The CDR3 region is CASSFPGWGNTIYF. The CDR3 DNA reads TGTGCCAGCAGCTTCCCGGGGTGGGGAAACACCATATATTTT. The rearrangement links TRBV7-8 to TRBJ1-3, with D unresolved. The CDR3 extends over 14 amino acids. The ends were cut back, 3 bases at V and 4 bases at J, with 10 bases in the middle. Germline CDR1 is SGHVS and CDR2 is FQNEAQ.

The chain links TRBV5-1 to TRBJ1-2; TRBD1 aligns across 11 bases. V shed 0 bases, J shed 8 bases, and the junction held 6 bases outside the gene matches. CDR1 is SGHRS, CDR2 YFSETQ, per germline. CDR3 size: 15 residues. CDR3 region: CASSLDRTGGRGYTF. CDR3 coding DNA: TGCGCCAGCAGCTTGGACAGGACAGGGGGCAGGGGCTACACCTTC.

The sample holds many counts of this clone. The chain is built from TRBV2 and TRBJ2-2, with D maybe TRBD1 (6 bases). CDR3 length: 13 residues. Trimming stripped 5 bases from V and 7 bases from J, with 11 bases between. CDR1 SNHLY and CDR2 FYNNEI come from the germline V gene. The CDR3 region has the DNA TGTGCCAGCAGTTCACAGGGACACGGGGAGCTGTTTTTT. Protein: CASSSQGHGELFF.

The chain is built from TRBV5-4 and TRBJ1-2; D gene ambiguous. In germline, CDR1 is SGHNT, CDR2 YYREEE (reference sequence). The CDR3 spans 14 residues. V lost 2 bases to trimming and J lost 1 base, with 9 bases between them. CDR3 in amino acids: CASSFPSNNYGYTF. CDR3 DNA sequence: TGTGCCAGCAGCTTCCCGAGTAATAACTATGGCTACACCTTC.

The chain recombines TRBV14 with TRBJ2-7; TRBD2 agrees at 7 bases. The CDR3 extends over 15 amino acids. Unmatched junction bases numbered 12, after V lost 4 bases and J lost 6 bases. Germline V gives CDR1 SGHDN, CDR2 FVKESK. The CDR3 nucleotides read TGTGCCAGCAGCCTTCTAGGGCTTGGGGGGGGCGAGCAGTACTTC. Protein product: CASSLLGLGGGEQYF.

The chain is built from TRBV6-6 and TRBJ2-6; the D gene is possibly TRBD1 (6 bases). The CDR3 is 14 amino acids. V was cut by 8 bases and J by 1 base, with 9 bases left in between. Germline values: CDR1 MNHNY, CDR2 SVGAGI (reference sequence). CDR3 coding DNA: TGTGCCAGCCGAACAGGGTCTGGGGCCAACGTCCTGACTTTC. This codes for CASRTGSGANVLTF.

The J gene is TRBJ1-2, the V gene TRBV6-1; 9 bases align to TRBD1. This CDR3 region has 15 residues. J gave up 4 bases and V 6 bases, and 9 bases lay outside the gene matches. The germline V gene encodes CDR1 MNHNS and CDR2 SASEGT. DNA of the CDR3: TGTGCCAGCAGCGCAAAAGGGACAGGGACCTATGGCTACACCTTC. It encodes CASSAKGTGTYGYTF.

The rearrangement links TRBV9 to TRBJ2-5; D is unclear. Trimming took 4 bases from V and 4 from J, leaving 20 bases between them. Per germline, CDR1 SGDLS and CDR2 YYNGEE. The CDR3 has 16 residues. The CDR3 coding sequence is TGTGCCAGCAGCCCCGGTTTCTTCCACCTAGGAGAGACCCAGTACTTC. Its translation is CASSPGFFHLGETQYF.

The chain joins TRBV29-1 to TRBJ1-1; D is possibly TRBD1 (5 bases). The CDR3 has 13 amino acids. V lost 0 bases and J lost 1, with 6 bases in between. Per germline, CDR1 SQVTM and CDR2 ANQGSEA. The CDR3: CSVEDQGNTEAFF. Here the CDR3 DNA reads TGCAGCGTTGAAGATCAGGGGAACACTGAAGCTTTCTTT.

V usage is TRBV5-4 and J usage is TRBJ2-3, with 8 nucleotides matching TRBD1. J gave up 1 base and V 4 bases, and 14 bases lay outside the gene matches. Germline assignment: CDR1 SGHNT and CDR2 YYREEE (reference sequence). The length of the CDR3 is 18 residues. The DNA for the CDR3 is TGTGCCAGCAGCCAGGGACAGGTCCTTACTGCTCGCACAGATACGCAGTATTTT. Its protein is CASSQGQVLTARTDTQYF.

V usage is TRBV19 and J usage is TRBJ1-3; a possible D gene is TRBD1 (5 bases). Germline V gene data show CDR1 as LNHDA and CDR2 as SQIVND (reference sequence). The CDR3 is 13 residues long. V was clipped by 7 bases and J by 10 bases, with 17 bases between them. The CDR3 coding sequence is TGTGCCAGTACCCCAGCGGGGGGGATAACCATATATTTT. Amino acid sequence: CASTPAGGITIYF.

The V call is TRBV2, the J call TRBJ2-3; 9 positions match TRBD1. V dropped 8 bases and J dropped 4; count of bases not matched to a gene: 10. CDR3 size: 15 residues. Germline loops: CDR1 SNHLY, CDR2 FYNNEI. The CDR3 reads CASGQDRGPADTQYF. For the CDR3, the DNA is TGTGCCAGCGGACAGGACAGGGGACCCGCAGATACGCAGTATTTT.

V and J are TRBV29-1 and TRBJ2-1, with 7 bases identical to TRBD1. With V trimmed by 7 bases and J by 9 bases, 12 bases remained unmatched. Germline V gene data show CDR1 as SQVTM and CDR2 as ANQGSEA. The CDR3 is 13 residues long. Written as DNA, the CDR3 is TGCAGCGCCGTGGGACAGCCAAGGGGTGAGCAGTTCTTC. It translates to CSAVGQPRGEQFF.

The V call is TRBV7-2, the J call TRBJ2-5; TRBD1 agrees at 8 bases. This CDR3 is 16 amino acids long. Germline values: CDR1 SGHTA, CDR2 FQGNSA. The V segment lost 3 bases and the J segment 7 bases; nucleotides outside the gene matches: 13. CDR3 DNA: TGTGCCAGCAGCTTCCAAGCGACAGGGGTTGGGGGGACCCAGTACTTC. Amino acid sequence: CASSFQATGVGGTQYF.